The table lists the clone carrying this T cell receptor (beta chain) with many counts. The antigen remains unidentified. This sample was included in a study of early T cells in non-severe SARS-CoV-2 infection. Overall study: The authors sequenced bulk RNA from unsorted whole blood, leaving chains unpaired.

Separate cDNA molecules each had unique molecular identifiers attached to them. TCRdb ran MiXCR on the 5' RACE reads and lists one entry per CDR3 protein. The table shows more than 50,000 distinct CDR3 sequences, with 14% to 15% occurring only once. The germline V gene has CDR1 MNHEY and CDR2 SVGEGT. The CDR3 totals 17 residues. J was trimmed by 2 bases and V by 5 bases; bases with no gene match: 8. The study, taken as a whole, reports: Private and CD4 specificities were missed by VDJdb matching, skewed to anti-spike CD8.

Specimen: whole blood, collected at baseline. V usage is TRBV6-2 or TRBV6-3 and J usage is TRBJ2-3, with 12 positions matching TRBD2. This TCR derives from an adult who was a healthcare worker with PCR-confirmed SARS-CoV-2 infection or an uninfected control (not recorded which). CDR3 region: CASSPPSGRAHTDTQYF. CDR3 sequence (DNA): TGTGCCAGCAGTCCCCCTAGCGGGAGGGCCCACACAGATACGCAGTATTTT.